Shown below are 17 T cell receptor beta chains from a single sample sequenced in a study of T cell clonality in common variable immunodeficiency. Study outcomes and limitations: Fewer deletions and N-nucleotide insertions were reportedly seen in common variable immunodeficiency TCR beta sequences.

These receptors lack a known antigen. Libraries were prepared by immunoSEQ multiplex PCR; TCRdb keeps only in-frame clonotypes and omits some of them. The table lists over 30,000 clones, with no singletons. Material: peripheral blood mononuclear cells. The receptors derive from a human donor with common variable immunodeficiency.

With regard to this clone: Read sequence stops 3 residues before the CDR3 end, and the germline J gene provides the missing end. This chain links TRBV2 with TRBJ1-4; 8 nucleotides agree with TRBD1. CDR1 is SNHLY, CDR2 FYNNEI, per germline. Trimming took 9 bases from V and 0 from J; bases not matched to a gene: 0. This CDR3 has 13 amino acids. The CDR3 is CARQGATNEKLFF. Incomplete CDR3 DNA: TGTGCCAGACAGGGGGCAACTAATGAAAAA.

Worth noting for this clone: The read terminates 3 residues before the CDR3 end, so the remaining end is supplied by the germline J gene. The chain recombines TRBV19 with TRBJ2-5; 7 positions match TRBD2. V gave up 7 bases and J gave up 5 bases; unmatched junction bases: 10. CDR1 is LNHDA and CDR2 is SQIVND in the germline V gene (reference sequence). This CDR3 comprises 14 residues. This CDR3 reads CASTPRWGGETQYF. The CDR3 bases that were read are TGTGCCAGTACCCCCAGGTGGGGGGGGGAGACC.

In its sample, this clone was seen many times. CDR3 DNA (partial): TGTGCCAGCAGGGAAATGACGAAGGGGGAGACC. Translating it yields CASREMTKGET. The whole CDR3 region reads CASREMTKGETQYF. The V gene is TRBV6-1, the J gene TRBJ2-5, with D maybe TRBD1 (5 bases). The missing CDR3 end, 3 residues past where the read stops, is filled in from the germline J gene. The ends were cut back, 6 bases at V and 5 bases at J, with 16 bases in the middle. In germline, CDR1 is MNHNS, CDR2 SASEGT. The CDR3 is 14 amino acids.

This clone was seen at least ten times. The read ends 3 residues shy of where the CDR3 ends; the end is completed using the germline J gene. This chain uses TRBV2 with TRBJ1-2; 11 bases map to TRBD1. CDR3 length: 15 residues. Losses at the gene ends were 4 bases for V and 7 bases for J; bases not matched to a gene: 8. Germline V gene sequence: CDR1 SNHLY, CDR2 FYNNEI. The sequenced part of the CDR3 DNA is TGTGCCAGCAGTGGGGACGGACAGGGGGCTTCTGGC. This gives the protein CASSGDGQGASG. The full CDR3 reads CASSGDGQGASGYTF.

This clone was seen only a few times. The CDR3 end is not reached by the read, which stops 3 residues before it; the germline J gene fills it in. The gene calls are TRBV6-4 and TRBJ2-7; TRBD1 might be the D (5 bases). Germline lookup yields CDR1 MRHNA and CDR2 SNTAGT. The CDR3 is 13 residues long. V was trimmed by 5 bases and J by 2 bases, leaving 10 bases between them. The sequenced CDR3 bases are TGTGCCAGCAGTCTAGGGGTTACCTACGAG. It encodes CASSLGVTYE. The full CDR3 protein reads CASSLGVTYEQYF.

This clone was recorded at least ten times. The observed sequence ends 3 residues before the CDR3 terminus, with the missing tail filled in from the germline J gene. This rearrangement joins TRBV7-3 to TRBJ1-2; 7 bases map to TRBD1. The CDR3 contains 13 residues. CDR1 and CDR2 from the germline V gene are SGHTA and FQGTGA. V lost 4 bases, J lost 5 bases, and 4 bases stayed unmatched. The CDR3 loop reads CASSSEGAYGYTF. Incomplete CDR3 DNA: TGTGCCAGCAGCTCGGAGGGGGCGTATGGC.

This clone was detected many times. CDR3: CASSLTPPLTGELFF. The part of the CDR3 DNA that was read is TGTGCCAGCAGCTTAACCCCGCCTCTAACCGGGGAG. The gene calls are TRBV7-6 and TRBJ2-2; D is uncertain. The observed sequence ends 3 residues before the CDR3 terminus, with the missing tail filled in from the germline J gene. V lost 2 bases, J lost 5 bases, and 12 bases lay in between. Looked up from germline, CDR1 is SGHVS and CDR2 is FNYEAQ. The CDR3 length is 15 residues.

In its sample, this clone was seen many times. The read falls 3 residues short of the CDR3 end, and the missing part is taken from the germline J gene. The chain recombines TRBV3-1 (or the pseudogene TRBV3-2) with TRBJ2-2, with 12 bases fitting TRBD2. V lost 8 bases to trimming and J lost 6 bases; unmatched junction nucleotides: 7. Germline-derived CDR1 and CDR2 are LGHDT and YNNKEL (reference sequence). The CDR3 loop spans 15 amino acids. The CDR3 is CASGLAGGLAGELFF. The sequenced part of the CDR3 DNA is TGTGCCAGCGGTCTAGCGGGAGGGTTGGCCGGGGAG.

CDR3 in amino acids: CASSAGTGYYGYTF. Partial CDR3 DNA: TGTGCCAGCAGTGCTGGGACAGGGTACTATGGC. The rearrangement uses TRBV6-4 and TRBJ1-2; TRBD1 matches at 9 bases. The DNA ends 3 residues before the CDR3 does, and the rest of the CDR3 is filled in from the germline J gene. This CDR3 comprises 14 residues. Germline CDR1 is MRHNA and CDR2 is SNTAGT. J lost 3 bases, V lost 4 bases, and 3 bases had no gene match.

By frequency in the sample, this clone is medium-sized. The read gets to within 3 residues of the CDR3 end, and the germline J gene fills in the rest. The rearrangement links TRBV20-1 to TRBJ1-1, with D uncertain. Trimming shortened V by 0 bases and J by 0 bases, and 11 bases separated the two germline ends. CDR3 length equals 15 residues. Germline CDR1 DFQATT, CDR2 SNEGSKA (reference sequence). The CDR3 is CSARDPSGMNTEAFF. The sequenced CDR3 bases are TGCAGTGCTAGAGATCCAAGCGGAATGAACACTGAA.

This clone was observed many times. The read terminates 3 residues before the CDR3 end, so the remaining end is supplied by the germline J gene. V gene TRBV20-1 combines with J gene TRBJ2-7; TRBD1 might be the D (6 bases). The CDR3 runs 13 residues. The germline CDR1 and CDR2 sequences are DFQATT and SNEGSKA (reference sequence). The V and J ends lost 3 bases and 3 bases respectively, with 12 bases between them. The part of the CDR3 DNA that was read is TGCAGTGCTAGTTCAGGGGCTTTCTACGAG. It codes for CSASSGAFYE. The whole CDR3 is CSASSGAFYEQYF.

This clone came up many times. Read sequence stops 3 residues before the CDR3 end, and the germline J gene provides the missing end. This chain uses TRBV18 with TRBJ2-7; D remains ambiguous. The V end lost 6 bases, the J end lost 1 base, and 7 bases lay between the germline ends. The CDR3 extends over 12 amino acids. Germline V gene lookup returns CDR1 KGHSH and CDR2 LQKENI. CDR3 DNA (partial): TGTGCCAGCTCGACAAATTCCTACGAG. The encoded protein is CASSTNSYE. The CDR3 in full is CASSTNSYEQYF.

Remarks on this clone: The read ends 3 residues shy of where the CDR3 ends; the end is completed using the germline J gene. The chain recombines TRBV7-2 with TRBJ1-2; perhaps TRBD1 as D (5 bases). The CDR3 has 12 residues. Germline V gene lookup returns CDR1 SGHTA and CDR2 FQGNSA. Between the trimmed V and J ends, which lost 5 bases and 4 bases, there was a span of 8 bases. The CDR3 is CASSQTAYGYTF. The covered CDR3 bases are TGTGCCAGCAGCCAGACAGCCTATGGC.

CDR3 region: CAWSGGTGGSQPQHF. The CDR3 DNA, read in part, is TGTGCCTGGAGTGGAGGGACAGGGGGCAGTCAGCCC. V usage is TRBV30 and J usage is TRBJ1-5; 12 bases match TRBD1. Read data end 3 residues before the CDR3 end; the end is taken from the germline J gene. Germline V lookup: CDR1 GTSNPN, CDR2 SVGIG (reference sequence). J lost 6 bases, V lost 1 base, and 4 bases had no gene match. The length of the CDR3 is 15 residues.

In regard to this clone: The CDR3 goes on 3 residues after the read ends, and that part is filled in from the germline J gene. V is TRBV7-3 and J is TRBJ2-3; 7 bases are shared with TRBD2. V was clipped by 1 base and J by 3 bases; unmatched bases: 10. CDR3 length: 17 amino acids. CDR1 SGHTA and CDR2 FQGTGA come from the germline V gene. The CDR3 DNA, read in part, is TGTGCCAGCAGCTTAAGCGGTGGAGCGGGGTATACAGATACG. It encodes CASSLSGGAGYTDT. The complete CDR3 sequence is CASSLSGGAGYTDTQYF.

This clone was recorded many times. The read is 3 residues too short to cover the CDR3 end, so that end is filled in from the germline J gene. The chain has TRBV28 and TRBJ2-5, with a tentative D call TRBD2 (6 bases). This CDR3 comprises 15 residues. CDR1 is MDHEN and CDR2 is SYDVKM in the germline V gene. V was pared by 5 bases and J by 1 base, with 14 bases between. CDR3 DNA, as far as it was read: TGTGCCAGCAGTACGGGCGTGGGGGGCCAAGAGACC. Translating it yields CASSTGVGGQET. The full CDR3 protein is CASSTGVGGQETQYF. Supplemented by reference TRBV28 and TRBJ2-5, the full variable domain reads DVKVTQSSRYLVKRTGEKVFLECVQDMDHENMFWYRQDPGLGLRLIYFSYDVKMKEKGDIPEGYSVSREKKERFSLILESASTNQTSMYLCASSTGVGGQETQYFGPGTRLLVL.

In this sample, this clone turned up many times. The CDR3 goes on 3 residues after the read ends, and that part is filled in from the germline J gene. The chain employs TRBV12-5 and TRBJ1-1; D might be TRBD1 (6 bases). The CDR3 loop spans 12 amino acids. Germline lookup yields CDR1 LGHNT and CDR2 FRNRAP. The chain's CDR3 is CASGWEGVEAFF. CDR3 bases read: TGTGCTAGTGGATGGGAGGGGGTCGAA.